The 20 T cell receptor beta chains below come from one sample, sequenced in a study of blood T cells in healthy people across ages (dated by TCRdb to the mid-2010s). The library was obtained by 5' RACE. TCRdb lists the instrument as Illumina HiSeq 2500. The second PCR ran for about 6 to 11 cycles and used a J-beta primer mix along with a sample-barcoded 5' primer. In-frame beta chains were kept once TCRdb had trimmed the public reads at Q25 with fastp and called clones with MiXCR. For every CDR3 protein sequence, its rows merge into one entry that carries the most common genes and DNA. This sample holds 1 million to 1.2 million distinct CDR3 sequences; roughly two fifths were observed only once. About an eighth of the sample goes to the ten largest clones. The sample comprised blood. Every receptor here comes from a man younger than 35 in good health.

The chain joins TRBV2 to TRBJ2-1; tentative D call: TRBD1 (5 bases). V lost 4 bases, J lost 5 bases, and 15 bases lay in between. Germline V gene lookup returns CDR1 SNHLY and CDR2 FYNNEI. The CDR3 is 15 amino acids. CDR3 nucleotide sequence: TGTGCCAGCAGTGGTCGTCAGGGTTTGGACAATGAGCAGTTCTTC. Its protein is CASSGRQGLDNEQFF.

This clonotype was detected a few times. The chain joins TRBV7-3 to TRBJ1-2; 9 bases are shared with TRBD1. The germline CDR1 and CDR2 sequences are SGHTA and FQGTGA. Trimming took 5 bases from V and 11 from J; bases not matched to a gene: 15. This CDR3 comprises 15 residues. In nucleotides, the CDR3 is TGTGCCAGCAGCAGATTGGGGACAGGGTACGGTGGATACACCTTC. As protein: CASSRLGTGYGGYTF.

This clonotype was recorded at least ten times. The chain uses TRBV20-1 and TRBJ2-1; 9 nucleotides match TRBD1. Germline lookup yields CDR1 DFQATT and CDR2 SNEGSKA (reference sequence). V shed 4 bases and J 4 bases; nucleotides not matched to a gene: 11. This CDR3 is 16 amino acids long. The CDR3: CSANQGTGNRYNEQFF. The CDR3 bases are TGCAGTGCTAACCAAGGGACAGGGAATCGGTACAATGAGCAGTTCTTC.

This sequence joins TRBV7-9 and TRBJ1-2; 7 bases agree with TRBD1. From germline, CDR1 is SEHNR and CDR2 FQNEAQ (reference sequence). V shed 3 bases and J 0 bases; nucleotides not matched to a gene: 4. There are 15 residues in the CDR3. The CDR3 is CASSFRDRANYGYTF. In DNA form, the CDR3 reads TGTGCCAGCAGCTTCCGGGACAGAGCTAACTATGGCTACACCTTC.

J is TRBJ2-1 and V is TRBV7-3; D remains unclear. V lost 3 bases to trimming and J lost 0 bases, with 12 bases between them. The CDR3 runs to 16 residues. Germline loops: CDR1 SGHTA, CDR2 FQGTGA. CDR3 in DNA: TGTGCCAGCAGCTTCCCTGAGAGGATCTCCTACAATGAGCAGTTCTTC. It translates to CASSFPERISYNEQFF.

V and J are TRBV5-1 and TRBJ1-1; TRBD1 might be the D (6 bases). V was shortened by 1 base and J by 1 base, with 23 bases between the two germline ends. This CDR3 contains 19 residues. Germline CDR1 is SGHRS and CDR2 is YFSETQ. The CDR3 reads CASSLYWSGATGTNTEAFF. CDR3 DNA: TGCGCCAGCAGCTTGTACTGGAGTGGGGCCACAGGGACGAACACTGAAGCTTTCTTT.

The gene calls are TRBV5-1 and TRBJ2-3, with D possibly being TRBD1 (6 bases). Germline assignment: CDR1 SGHRS and CDR2 YFSETQ. Trimming cost V 2 bases and J 2 bases, with 12 bases left between them. CDR3 length: 15 residues. Here the CDR3 DNA reads TGCGCCAGCAGCTTACAGACAGGACCCACAGATACGCAGTATTTT. Protein: CASSLQTGPTDTQYF.

V is TRBV7-6 and J is TRBJ1-4; D remains unclear. The V and J ends lost 2 bases and 7 bases respectively, with 14 bases between them. CDR1 is SGHVS, CDR2 FNYEAQ, per germline. This CDR3 has 15 amino acids. The CDR3 is CASSLLSKQTEKLFF. CDR3 DNA: TGTGCCAGCAGCTTATTGAGCAAGCAAACTGAAAAACTGTTTTTT.

The sample holds a few counts of this clonotype. The rearrangement links TRBV7-6 to TRBJ2-2; 9 bases map to TRBD2. V was clipped by 3 bases and J by 3 bases; unmatched bases: 2. The CDR3 spans 15 residues. Germline assignment: CDR1 SGHVS and CDR2 FNYEAQ. CDR3 in amino acids: CASSFSGGYTGELFF. CDR3 DNA: TGTGCCAGCAGCTTTAGCGGGGGTTACACCGGGGAGCTGTTTTTT.

The V and J genes are TRBV20-1 and TRBJ2-1; possibly TRBD2 for D (5 bases). Trimming left V 6 bases short and J 4 bases short, with 16 bases between. CDR1 DFQATT and CDR2 SNEGSKA come from the germline V gene (reference sequence). CDR3 length equals 14 residues. This chain's CDR3 is CSATASSGYNEQFF. CDR3 coding DNA: TGCAGTGCGACGGCGTCCAGCGGTTACAATGAGCAGTTCTTC.

V and J are TRBV29-1 and TRBJ2-1, with D tentatively TRBD2 (6 bases). Germline-derived CDR1 and CDR2 are SQVTM and ANQGSEA. The CDR3 has 11 amino acids. Trimming removed 5 bases at V and 7 bases at J, with 9 bases between. As DNA, the CDR3 is TGCAGCGTTTTGGCGGGGAATGAGCAGTTCTTC. Translating gives CSVLAGNEQFF.

This clonotype was seen a handful of times. The V call is TRBV5-1, the J call TRBJ1-5; D is undetermined. Between the trimmed V and J ends, which lost 5 bases and 5 bases, there was a span of 11 bases. The germline V gene encodes CDR1 SGHRS and CDR2 YFSETQ. This CDR3 spans 13 amino acids. CDR3 DNA sequence: TGCGCCAGCAGAGTCGACCCTGATCAGCCCCAGCATTTT. It yields the protein CASRVDPDQPQHF.

The V gene is TRBV7-2, the J gene TRBJ2-1, with D possibly matching TRBD2 (5 bases). With 5 bases removed from V and 2 bases from J, the gap between germline ends came to 10 bases. Germline CDR1 SGHTA, CDR2 FQGNSA. CDR3 length: 14 amino acids. CDR3 protein: CASSITGAYNEQFF. CDR3 bases: TGTGCCAGCAGCATTACCGGGGCCTACAATGAGCAGTTCTTC.

This clonotype was counted a few times. The chain employs TRBV20-1 and TRBJ2-7, with D maybe TRBD2 (5 bases). Trimming cost V 6 bases and J 1 base, with 16 bases left between them. This CDR3 comprises 14 residues. Germline V CDR1 and CDR2: DFQATT, SNEGSKA (reference sequence). The CDR3 protein is CSAGLSGISYEQYF. CDR3 nucleotides: TGCAGTGCCGGTCTATCCGGGATTTCCTACGAGCAGTACTTC.

CDR3 nucleotide sequence: TGCAGTGCTAGGTGGGGATCACCCCTCCACTTT. Amino acid sequence: CSARWGSPLHF. J is TRBJ1-6 and V is TRBV20-1, with D hard to call. V lost 3 bases, J lost 10 bases, and 7 bases lay in between. Germline assignment: CDR1 DFQATT and CDR2 SNEGSKA (reference sequence). The CDR3 consists of 11 residues.

To note about this clonotype: This may stem from a read error, because a much larger clone lies one nucleotide away. The chain is built from TRBV7-8 and TRBJ1-6, with TRBD1 as a possible D gene (5 bases). The CDR3 runs to 14 residues. Germline V gene lookup returns CDR1 SGHVS and CDR2 FQNEAQ. CDR3 sequence (DNA): TGTGCCAGCAGCCGAGACAGTCACAATTCACTCCTCCACTTT. Its translation: CASSRDSHNSLLHF.

The gene calls are TRBV6-6 and TRBJ2-4; tentative D call: TRBD1 (6 bases). From germline, CDR1 is MNHNY and CDR2 SVGAGI (reference sequence). The V end was cut by 6 bases, the J end by 0 bases, with 18 bases between. The CDR3 covers 17 residues. DNA of the CDR3: TGTGCCAGCAGCCGATCAAACTCAGGGGTAGCCAAAAACATTCAGTACTTC. Translation: CASSRSNSGVAKNIQYF.

The rearrangement uses TRBV10-2 and TRBJ2-7; no reliable D call. Deletions cut 7 bases from V and 7 bases from J, with 20 bases between. Per the germline V gene, CDR1 is WSHSY and CDR2 is SAAADI. This CDR3 comprises 14 residues. The CDR3 protein is CASTSGFGYNEQYF. The CDR3 coding sequence is TGCGCCAGCACTAGTGGGTTTGGCTACAATGAGCAGTACTTC.

This sequence joins TRBV6-5 and TRBJ1-1; 8 positions match TRBD1. After removal of 6 bases from V and 5 bases from J, the junction contained 11 bases not matched to a gene. This CDR3 is 15 amino acids long. In germline, CDR1 is MNHEY, CDR2 SVGAGI. DNA of the CDR3: TGTGCCAGCAGCTATGATGCCAGGGGGCAAACTGAAGCTTTCTTT. Amino acid sequence: CASSYDARGQTEAFF.

The chain uses TRBV6-5 and TRBJ1-3; no clear D gene. Trimming cost V 3 bases and J 4 bases, with 10 bases left between them. The CDR3 totals 14 residues. The V gene's germline CDR1 is MNHEY and CDR2 SVGAGI. The CDR3 is CASSYGRAGNTIYF. The CDR3 nucleotides are TGTGCCAGCAGTTATGGTCGGGCCGGAAACACCATATATTTT.